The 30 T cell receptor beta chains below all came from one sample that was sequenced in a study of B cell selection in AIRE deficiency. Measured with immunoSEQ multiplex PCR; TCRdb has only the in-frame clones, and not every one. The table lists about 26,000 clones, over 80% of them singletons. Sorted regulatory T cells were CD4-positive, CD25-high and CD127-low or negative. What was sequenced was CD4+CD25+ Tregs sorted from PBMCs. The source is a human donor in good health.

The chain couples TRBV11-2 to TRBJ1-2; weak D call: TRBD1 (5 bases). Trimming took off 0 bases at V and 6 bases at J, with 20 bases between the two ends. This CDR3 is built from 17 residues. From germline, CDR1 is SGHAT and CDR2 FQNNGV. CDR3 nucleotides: TGTGCCAGCAGCTTAGATCCCCCGGGACGGCTAAGGGATGGCTACACCTTC. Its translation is CASSLDPPGRLRDGYTF. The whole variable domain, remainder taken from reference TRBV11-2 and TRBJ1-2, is EAGVAQSPRYKIIEKRQSVAFWCNPISGHATLYWYQQILGQGPKLLIQFQNNGVVDDSQLPKDRFSAERLKGVDSTLKIQPAKLEDSAVYLCASSLDPPGRLRDGYTFGSGTRLTVV.

The CDR3 is CASSGRRAIGNTIYF. CDR3 DNA: TGTGCCAGCAGTGGGCGGAGGGCAATTGGAAACACCATATATTTT. This chain links TRBV25-1 with TRBJ1-3; no reliable D call. From germline, CDR1 is MGHDK and CDR2 SYGVNS. The CDR3 runs 15 residues. Trimming removed 4 bases from V and 3 bases from J, with 13 bases in between.

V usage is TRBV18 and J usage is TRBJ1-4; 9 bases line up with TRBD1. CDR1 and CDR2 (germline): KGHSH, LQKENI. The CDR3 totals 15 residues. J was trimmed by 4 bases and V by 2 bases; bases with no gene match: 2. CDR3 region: CASSPWTGVNEKLFF. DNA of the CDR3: TGTGCCAGCTCACCATGGACAGGGGTTAATGAAAAACTGTTTTTT.

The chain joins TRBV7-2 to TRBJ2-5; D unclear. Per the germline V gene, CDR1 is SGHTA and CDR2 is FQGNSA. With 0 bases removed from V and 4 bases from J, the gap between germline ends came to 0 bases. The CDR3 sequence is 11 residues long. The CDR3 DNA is TGTGCCAGCAGCTTAGCAGAGACCCAGTACTTC. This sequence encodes CASSLAETQYF.

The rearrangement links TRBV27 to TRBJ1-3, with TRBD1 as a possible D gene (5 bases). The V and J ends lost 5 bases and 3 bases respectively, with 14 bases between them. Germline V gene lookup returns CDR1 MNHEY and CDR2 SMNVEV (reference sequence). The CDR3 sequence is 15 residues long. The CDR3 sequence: CASSPGRGLGNTIYF. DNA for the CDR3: TGTGCCAGCAGTCCGGGCCGGGGACTTGGAAACACCATATATTTT.

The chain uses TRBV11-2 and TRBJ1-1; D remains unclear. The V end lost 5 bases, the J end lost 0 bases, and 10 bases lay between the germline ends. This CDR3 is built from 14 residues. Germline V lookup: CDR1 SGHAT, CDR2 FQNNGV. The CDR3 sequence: CASSRWTLNTEAFF. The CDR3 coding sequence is TGTGCCAGCAGCCGTTGGACCTTGAACACTGAAGCTTTCTTT.

This CDR3 reads CASSRGRLETQYF. The CDR3 coding sequence is TGTGCCAGCAGCCGCGGCAGGTTGGAGACCCAGTACTTC. The chain combines TRBV9 with TRBJ2-5; D remains ambiguous. Trimming left V 4 bases short and J 5 bases short, with 12 bases between. This CDR3 spans 13 amino acids. The germline V gene encodes CDR1 SGDLS and CDR2 YYNGEE.

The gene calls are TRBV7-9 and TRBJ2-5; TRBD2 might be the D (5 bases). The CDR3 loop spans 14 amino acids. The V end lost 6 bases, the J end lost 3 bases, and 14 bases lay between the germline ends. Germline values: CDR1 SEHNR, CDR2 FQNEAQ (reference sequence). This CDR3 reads CASSHPPGKETQYF. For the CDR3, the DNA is TGTGCCAGCAGTCACCCCCCCGGGAAAGAGACCCAGTACTTC.

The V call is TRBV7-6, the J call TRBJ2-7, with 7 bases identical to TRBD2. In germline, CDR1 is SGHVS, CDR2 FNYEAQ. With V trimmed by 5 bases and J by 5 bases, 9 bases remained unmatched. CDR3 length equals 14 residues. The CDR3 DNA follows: TGTGCCAGCAGCCCCCTCGGGGGGTCGAACGAGCAGTACTTC. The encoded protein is CASSPLGGSNEQYF.

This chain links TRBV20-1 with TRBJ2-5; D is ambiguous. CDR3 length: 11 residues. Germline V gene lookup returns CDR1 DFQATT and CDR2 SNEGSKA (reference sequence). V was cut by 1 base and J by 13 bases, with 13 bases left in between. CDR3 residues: CSARVPGPGYF. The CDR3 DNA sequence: TGCAGTGCTAGAGTCCCGGGCCCTGGGTACTTC.

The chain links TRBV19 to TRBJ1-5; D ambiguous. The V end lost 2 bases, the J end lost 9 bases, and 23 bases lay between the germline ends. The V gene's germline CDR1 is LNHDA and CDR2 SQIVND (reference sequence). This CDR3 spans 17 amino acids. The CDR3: CASSIQLREKISRPQHF. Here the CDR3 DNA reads TGTGCCAGTAGTATACAGCTACGGGAGAAGATTAGTCGGCCCCAGCATTTT. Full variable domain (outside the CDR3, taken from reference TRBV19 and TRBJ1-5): DGGITQSPKYLFRKEGQNVTLSCEQNLNHDAMYWYRQDPGQGLRLIYYSQIVNDFQKGDIAEGYSVSREKKESFPLTVTSAQKNPTAFYLCASSIQLREKISRPQHFGDGTRLSIL.

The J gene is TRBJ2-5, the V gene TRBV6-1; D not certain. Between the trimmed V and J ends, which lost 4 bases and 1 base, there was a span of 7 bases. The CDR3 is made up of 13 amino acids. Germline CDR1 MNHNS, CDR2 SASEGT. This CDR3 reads CASSVAGQETQYF. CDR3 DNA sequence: TGTGCCAGCAGTGTAGCAGGCCAAGAGACCCAGTACTTC.

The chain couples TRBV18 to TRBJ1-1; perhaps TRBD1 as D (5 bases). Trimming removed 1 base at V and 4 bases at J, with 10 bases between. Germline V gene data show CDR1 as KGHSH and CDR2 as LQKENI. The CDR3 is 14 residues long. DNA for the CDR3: TGTGCCAGCTCACCACAGGAGGGGTTCACTGAAGCTTTCTTT. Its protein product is CASSPQEGFTEAFF.

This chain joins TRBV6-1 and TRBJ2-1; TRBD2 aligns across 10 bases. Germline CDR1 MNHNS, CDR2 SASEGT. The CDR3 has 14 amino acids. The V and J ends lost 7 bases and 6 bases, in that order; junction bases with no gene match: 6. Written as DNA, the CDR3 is TGTGCCAGCACCGAGCGGGGGGGCCGCAATGAGCAGTTCTTC. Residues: CASTERGGRNEQFF.

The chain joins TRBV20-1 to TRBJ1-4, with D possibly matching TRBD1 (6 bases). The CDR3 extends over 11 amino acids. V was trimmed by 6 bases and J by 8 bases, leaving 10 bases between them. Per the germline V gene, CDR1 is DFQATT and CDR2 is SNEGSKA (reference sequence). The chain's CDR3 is CSAGQGEKLFF. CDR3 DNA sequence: TGCAGTGCGGGCCAGGGGGAAAAACTGTTTTTT.

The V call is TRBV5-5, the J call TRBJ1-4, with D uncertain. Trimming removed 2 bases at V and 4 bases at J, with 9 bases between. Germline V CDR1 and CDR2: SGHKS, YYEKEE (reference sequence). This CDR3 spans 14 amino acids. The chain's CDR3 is CASSFRALNEKLFF. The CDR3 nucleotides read TGTGCCAGCAGCTTTCGGGCTCTTAATGAAAAACTGTTTTTT.

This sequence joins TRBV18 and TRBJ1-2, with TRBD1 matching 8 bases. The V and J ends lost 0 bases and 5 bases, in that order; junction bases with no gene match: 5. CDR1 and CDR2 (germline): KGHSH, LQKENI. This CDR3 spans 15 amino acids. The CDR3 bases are TGTGCCAGCTCACCACCTACGCAGGGGGCTTATGGCTACACCTTC. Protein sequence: CASSPPTQGAYGYTF.

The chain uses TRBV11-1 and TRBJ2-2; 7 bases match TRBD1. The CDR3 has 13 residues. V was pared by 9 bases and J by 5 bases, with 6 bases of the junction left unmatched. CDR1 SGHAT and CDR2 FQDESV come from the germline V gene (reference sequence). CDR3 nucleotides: TGTGCCAGTCGACAGGGTACGACCGGGGAGCTGTTTTTT. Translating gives CASRQGTTGELFF.

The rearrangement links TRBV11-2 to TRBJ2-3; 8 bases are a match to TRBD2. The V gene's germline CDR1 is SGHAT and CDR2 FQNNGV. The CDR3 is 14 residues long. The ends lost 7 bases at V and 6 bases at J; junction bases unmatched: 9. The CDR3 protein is CASTGGAKGDTQYF. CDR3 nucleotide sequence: TGTGCCAGCACCGGGGGGGCTAAAGGGGATACGCAGTATTTT.

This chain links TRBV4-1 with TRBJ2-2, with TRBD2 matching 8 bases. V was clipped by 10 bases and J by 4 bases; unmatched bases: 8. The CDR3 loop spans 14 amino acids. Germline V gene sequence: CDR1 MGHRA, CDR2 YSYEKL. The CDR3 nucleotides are TGCGCCACCGGGAGGGGAGAGGGCACCGGGGAGCTGTTTTTT. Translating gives CATGRGEGTGELFF.

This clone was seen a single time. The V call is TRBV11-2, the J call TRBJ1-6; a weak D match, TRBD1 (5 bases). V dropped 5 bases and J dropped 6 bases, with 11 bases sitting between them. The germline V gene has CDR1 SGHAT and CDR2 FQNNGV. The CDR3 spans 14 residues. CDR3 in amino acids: CASSPTVGNSPLHF. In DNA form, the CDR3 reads TGTGCCAGCAGCCCGACAGTGGGTAATTCACCCCTCCACTTT.

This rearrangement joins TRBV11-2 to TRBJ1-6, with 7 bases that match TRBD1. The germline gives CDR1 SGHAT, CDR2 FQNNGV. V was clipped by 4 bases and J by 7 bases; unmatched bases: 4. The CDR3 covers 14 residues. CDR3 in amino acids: CASSSWTGNSPLHF. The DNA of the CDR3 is TGTGCCAGCAGCTCGTGGACAGGCAATTCACCCCTCCACTTT.

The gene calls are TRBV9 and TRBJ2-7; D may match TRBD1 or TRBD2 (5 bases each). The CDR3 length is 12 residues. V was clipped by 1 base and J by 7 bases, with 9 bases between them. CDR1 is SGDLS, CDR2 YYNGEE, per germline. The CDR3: CASSVQGEEQYF. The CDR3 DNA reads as TGTGCCAGCAGCGTACAGGGAGAGGAGCAGTACTTC. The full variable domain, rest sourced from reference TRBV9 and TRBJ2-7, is DSGVTQTPKHLITATGQRVTLRCSPRSGDLSVYWYQQSLDQGLQFLIQYYNGEERAKGNILERFSAQQFPDLHSELNLSSLELGDSALYFCASSVQGEEQYFGPGTRLTVT.

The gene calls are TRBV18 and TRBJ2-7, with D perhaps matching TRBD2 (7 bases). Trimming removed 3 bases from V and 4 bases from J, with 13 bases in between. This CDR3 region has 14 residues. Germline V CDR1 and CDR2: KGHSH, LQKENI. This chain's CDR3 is CASSPREGGYEQYF. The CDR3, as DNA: TGTGCCAGCTCACCGAGGGAGGGGGGGTACGAGCAGTACTTC.

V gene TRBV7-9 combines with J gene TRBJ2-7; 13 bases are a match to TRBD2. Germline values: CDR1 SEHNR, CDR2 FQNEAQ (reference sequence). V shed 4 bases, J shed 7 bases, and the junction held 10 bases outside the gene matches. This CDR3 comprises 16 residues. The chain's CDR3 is CASSYQPGLAGREQYF. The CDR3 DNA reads TGTGCCAGCAGCTACCAACCGGGACTAGCGGGGCGAGAGCAGTACTTC.

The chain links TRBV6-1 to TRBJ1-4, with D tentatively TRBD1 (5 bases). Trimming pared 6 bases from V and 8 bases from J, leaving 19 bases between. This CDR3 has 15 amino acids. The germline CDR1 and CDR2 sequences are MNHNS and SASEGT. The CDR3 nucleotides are TGTGCCAGCAGCACCCGGGGGGGAGGGCAGGAAAAACTGTTTTTT. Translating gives CASSTRGGGQEKLFF.

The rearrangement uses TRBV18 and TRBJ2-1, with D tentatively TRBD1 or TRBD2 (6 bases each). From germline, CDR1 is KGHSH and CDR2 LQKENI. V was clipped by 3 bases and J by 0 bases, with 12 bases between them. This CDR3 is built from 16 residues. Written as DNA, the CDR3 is TGTGCCAGCTCACCCCTAGGGGGGAGCTCCTACAATGAGCAGTTCTTC. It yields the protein CASSPLGGSSYNEQFF. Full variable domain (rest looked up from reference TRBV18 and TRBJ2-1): NAGVMQNPRHLVRRRGQEARLRCSPMKGHSHVYWYRQLPEEGLKFMVYLQKENIIDESGMPKERFSAEFPKEGPSILRIQQVVRGDSAAYFCASSPLGGSSYNEQFFGPGTRLTVL.

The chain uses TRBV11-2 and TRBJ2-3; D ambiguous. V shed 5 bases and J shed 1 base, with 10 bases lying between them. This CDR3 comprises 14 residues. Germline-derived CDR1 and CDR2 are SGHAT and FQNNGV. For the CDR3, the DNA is TGTGCCAGCAGCCTCACGTCTGGCACAGATACGCAGTATTTT. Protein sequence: CASSLTSGTDTQYF.

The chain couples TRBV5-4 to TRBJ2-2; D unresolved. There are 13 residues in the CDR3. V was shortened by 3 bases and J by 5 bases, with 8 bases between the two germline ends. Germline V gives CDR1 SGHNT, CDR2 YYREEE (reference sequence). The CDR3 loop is CASSYDTTGELFF. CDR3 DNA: TGTGCCAGCAGCTACGACACGACCGGGGAGCTGTTTTTT.

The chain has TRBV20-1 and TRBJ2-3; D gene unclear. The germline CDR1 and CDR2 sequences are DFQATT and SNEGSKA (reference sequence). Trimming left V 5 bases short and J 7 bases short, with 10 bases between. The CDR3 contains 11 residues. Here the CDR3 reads CSAPQLNTQYF. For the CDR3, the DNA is TGCAGTGCTCCCCAGTTGAATACGCAGTATTTT.